The 4 T cell receptor beta chains below all came from one sample that was sequenced in a study of spatial heterogeneity in lung cancer (dated by TCRdb to about 2019). The time point label corresponds to: blood at routine non-recurrence follow-up after resection. For TCR sequencing, whole RNA was extracted from tumor and nontumor lung tissue, or from cryopreserved PBMC samples, and no cell sorting was done. Libraries were prepared through 5' RACE. Reads for this sample came from a NextSeq 500. TCRdb ran its own pipeline on the public reads, namely fastp trimming at Q25 and MiXCR clone calling, and kept in-frame beta chains. Every distinct CDR3 protein forms one entry, paired with its most common genes and DNA. Here the sample has roughly 26,000 distinct CDR3 sequences; 6% occur a single time. The ten largest clonotypes hold roughly a fifth of the sample. Source: PBMCs, taken at follow-up. The source is a male donor with early-stage non-small cell lung cancer.

This clonotype was observed at least ten times. The chain links TRBV29-1 to TRBJ2-5; no reliable D call. The CDR3 length is 13 residues. Deletions cut 2 bases from V and 1 base from J, with 8 bases between. CDR1 and CDR2 from the germline V gene are SQVTM and ANQGSEA. The CDR3 sequence: CSVEKGTQETQYF. In DNA, the CDR3 is TGCAGCGTTGAAAAAGGCACCCAAGAGACCCAGTACTTC.

This clonotype was observed a few times. The CDR3 loop is CASSVGSSGKRDTQYF. In nucleotides, the CDR3 is TGTGCCAGCAGCGTAGGGTCTAGCGGGAAACGAGATACGCAGTATTTT. The chain uses TRBV9 and TRBJ2-3; 9 bases match TRBD2. V gave up 0 bases and J gave up 5 bases; unmatched junction bases: 7. Germline-derived CDR1 and CDR2 are SGDLS and YYNGEE. The CDR3 covers 16 residues. Using reference TRBV9 and TRBJ2-3 for the parts outside the CDR3, the full variable domain is DSGVTQTPKHLITATGQRVTLRCSPRSGDLSVYWYQQSLDQGLQFLIQYYNGEERAKGNILERFSAQQFPDLHSELNLSSLELGDSALYFCASSVGSSGKRDTQYFGPGTRLTVL.

This clonotype has at least ten counts. The chain links TRBV19 to TRBJ2-1; 9 bases agree with TRBD2. Germline assignment: CDR1 LNHDA and CDR2 SQIVND (reference sequence). This CDR3 comprises 15 residues. The V and J ends lost 5 bases and 5 bases, in that order; junction bases with no gene match: 7. CDR3 DNA: TGTGCCAGTAGTCCAAGACTAGCGGCCGACAATGAGCAGTTCTTC. It encodes CASSPRLAADNEQFF.

The chain links TRBV19 to TRBJ2-4; TRBD2 might be the D (5 bases). Trimming shortened V by 3 bases and J by 2 bases, and 14 bases separated the two germline ends. The CDR3 totals 16 residues. Germline V gene sequence: CDR1 LNHDA, CDR2 SQIVND (reference sequence). The CDR3 DNA is TGTGCCAGTAGTATTGGGGAGCCCTCGACCAAAAACATTCAGTACTTC. Protein sequence: CASSIGEPSTKNIQYF.